This T cell receptor (beta chain) emerged from a study of cytomegalovirus exposure and HLA in healthy donors. The germline CDR1 and CDR2 sequences are SNHLY and FYNNEI. The CDR3 length is 15 residues. 13 Jbeta primers and 60 Vbeta primers were used for the PCR. Original processing methods: The count from a later analysis was 79 million or so unique TCR beta chains, some 10 million of them shared. Clones were read by immunoSEQ multiplex PCR, and TCRdb kept only the in-frame ones, dropping some. V, J and clone size reflect that table, while D and trimming were determined from the DNA. The sample lists roughly 180,000 clones, nearly 80% occurring once.

This chain links TRBV2 with TRBJ2-5; 8 bases line up with TRBD1. TRBJ2-7 matches the DNA end more closely, so the J call is doubtful. The material sequenced was PBMCs. The receptor comes from a female donor in good health and CMV-seronegative. Here the CDR3 reads CASSAGQGLVYEQYF. The CDR3 region has the DNA TGTGCCAGCAGTGCCGGACAGGGATTAGTCTACGAGCAGTACTTC.